Below, 11 T cell receptor beta chains from the same sample are listed, as sequenced in a study of cytomegalovirus exposure and HLA in healthy donors. Primers: 60 Vbeta forward and 13 Jbeta reverse. TCRdb's copy holds only in-frame clones and misses some; the assay was immunoSEQ multiplex PCR. The table shows approximately 170,000 clones, with roughly four fifths occurring only once. The sample comprised PBMCs. Every receptor here comes from a man over 45 in good health and CMV-seropositive.

The rearrangement joins TRBV2 to TRBJ2-7; 8 nucleotides match TRBD1. The V and J ends lost 7 bases and 5 bases, in that order; junction bases with no gene match: 10. In germline, CDR1 is SNHLY, CDR2 FYNNEI. CDR3 length: 14 residues. In DNA form, the CDR3 reads TGTGCCAGCATCCTGGACAGGGTTGGGCACGAGCAGTACTTC. It encodes CASILDRVGHEQYF.

This chain joins TRBV29-1 and TRBJ2-7; 7 bases are shared with TRBD1. This CDR3 comprises 14 residues. Germline loops: CDR1 SQVTM, CDR2 ANQGSEA. J lost 3 bases, V lost 5 bases, and 10 bases had no gene match. The CDR3 loop reads CSVSRDRADYEQYF. The CDR3 nucleotides are TGCAGCGTTTCCCGGGACAGAGCCGACTACGAGCAGTACTTC.

The chain is built from TRBV6-6 and TRBJ1-2; 7 bases are shared with TRBD1. Trimming took 5 bases from V and 4 from J; bases not matched to a gene: 7. The germline CDR1 and CDR2 sequences are MNHNY and SVGAGI (reference sequence). The CDR3 is 14 amino acids. CDR3 amino acids: CASSRQGEGYGYTF. The CDR3 DNA sequence: TGTGCCAGCAGTAGACAGGGAGAGGGCTATGGCTACACCTTC.

The chain is built from TRBV28 and TRBJ2-1, with D perhaps TRBD2 (7 bases). CDR1 is MDHEN, CDR2 SYDVKM, per germline. The CDR3 length is 15 residues. V was pared by 9 bases and J by 1 base, with 16 bases between. The CDR3 loop is CASREGGRSYNEQFF. In DNA, the CDR3 is TGTGCCAGTAGGGAGGGGGGTAGGTCCTACAATGAGCAGTTCTTC.

The gene calls are TRBV5-4 and TRBJ2-6; perhaps TRBD2 as D (5 bases). The ends were cut back, 0 bases at V and 4 bases at J, with 8 bases in the middle. Germline CDR1 SGHNT, CDR2 YYREEE (reference sequence). The CDR3 runs 15 residues. In DNA, the CDR3 is TGTGCCAGCAGCTTGGGAGGGTACGGGGCCAACGTCCTGACTTTC. Residues: CASSLGGYGANVLTF. Using reference TRBV5-4 and TRBJ2-6 for the parts outside the CDR3, the full variable domain is ETGVTQSPTHLIKTRGQQVTLRCSSQSGHNTVSWYQQALGQGPQFIFQYYREEENGRGNFPPRFSGLQFPNYSSELNVNALELDDSALYLCASSLGGYGANVLTFGAGSRLTVL.

This chain links TRBV7-6 with TRBJ2-1; unclear D gene. Germline V gene data show CDR1 as SGHVS and CDR2 as FNYEAQ. This CDR3 contains 13 residues. V lost 1 base and J 4 bases, leaving 5 bases between the germline ends. The CDR3 region has the DNA TGTGCCAGCAGCTTAGGTCTTTACAATGAGCAGTTCTTC. It is translated as CASSLGLYNEQFF.

This sequence joins TRBV6-4 and TRBJ2-3, with 11 positions matching TRBD2. The ends lost 0 bases at V and 5 bases at J; junction bases unmatched: 16. The CDR3 runs to 20 residues. The germline V gene has CDR1 MRHNA and CDR2 SNTAGT. The CDR3 is CASSDSGLAGGPGGKDTQYF. The CDR3 DNA reads TGTGCCAGCAGTGACTCGGGTTTAGCGGGGGGGCCTGGTGGGAAAGATACGCAGTATTTT.

V is TRBV5-6 and J is TRBJ2-3, with 12 bases matching TRBD2. J gave up 1 base and V 3 bases, and 6 bases lay outside the gene matches. The CDR3 spans 17 residues. Germline values: CDR1 SGHDT, CDR2 YYEEEE. The CDR3: CASSWGWTSGGTDTQYF. The CDR3 DNA sequence: TGTGCCAGCAGCTGGGGGTGGACTAGCGGGGGCACAGATACGCAGTATTTT.

The chain uses TRBV30 and TRBJ1-1; 7 nucleotides match TRBD1. V shed 2 bases and J 4 bases; nucleotides not matched to a gene: 7. Germline CDR1 and CDR2: GTSNPN and SVGIG (reference sequence). The CDR3 loop spans 14 amino acids. The DNA of the CDR3 is TGTGCCTGGAGTAAAATTGCAGGGGGCACTGAAGCTTTCTTT. It translates to CAWSKIAGGTEAFF.

The genes are TRBV5-1 and TRBJ1-5; 7 positions match TRBD1. CDR1 and CDR2 (germline): SGHRS, YFSETQ. V lost 3 bases, J lost 7 bases, and 7 bases stayed unmatched. This CDR3 comprises 14 residues. DNA of the CDR3: TGCGCCAGCAGCTCCGGGACAGTCGGCCAGCCCCAGCATTTT. It is translated as CASSSGTVGQPQHF.

The chain combines TRBV5-5 with TRBJ2-1; D uncertain. CDR3 size: 13 residues. V lost 2 bases and J 4 bases, leaving 7 bases between the germline ends. Germline V lookup: CDR1 SGHKS, CDR2 YYEKEE (reference sequence). CDR3 DNA sequence: TGTGCCAGCAGCTTTGAGATTTACAATGAGCAGTTCTTC. Protein: CASSFEIYNEQFF.